This TCR beta chain was captured in a study of early T cells in non-severe SARS-CoV-2 infection. On the study more broadly: Bulk RNA isolated from unsorted whole blood underwent sequencing; chains were not paired.

In the library, individual cDNA molecules carried attached unique molecular identifiers. TCRdb reprocessed the 5' RACE reads via MiXCR and lists one record per CDR3 protein. The profile shows 54,000 or so distinct CDR3 sequences, approximately 5.6% of them singletons. Germline V lookup: CDR1 LGHDT, CDR2 YNNKEL (reference sequence). The CDR3 is made up of 17 amino acids. Trimming stripped 3 bases from V and 1 base from J, with 16 bases between. Study conclusions and caveats: Anti-spike CD8 specificities were favored by VDJdb matching, whose results missed private and CD4 specificities.

This clonotype was found a few times. Antigen unknown. Material for sequencing was whole blood. V usage is TRBV3-1 and J usage is TRBJ1-3; no clear D. This clonotype was sampled from an adult who was a healthcare worker with PCR-confirmed SARS-CoV-2 infection or an uninfected control (not recorded which). CDR3 loop: CASSHQSIDTSGNTIYF. In DNA form, the CDR3 reads TGTGCCAGCAGCCATCAGAGTATCGACACGTCTGGAAACACCATATATTTT.